The 5 T cell receptor beta chains presented below share a single source sample, sequenced in a study of blood T cell repertoires in COVID-19. Sequencing used immunoSEQ multiplex PCR; TCRdb keeps in-frame clones, though not all of them. The table has approximately 120,000 clones, 92% seen once. Sequenced material: peripheral blood. Receptor source: a man aged 45-65 years with COVID-19, enrolled during active disease.

This rearrangement joins TRBV9 to TRBJ2-7, with 11 bases that match TRBD1. The CDR3 is 15 amino acids. The germline V gene has CDR1 SGDLS and CDR2 YYNGEE. With 3 bases clipped from V and 5 bases from J, the junction kept 7 bases outside the gene matches. The CDR3 nucleotides read TGTGCCAGCAGCGCGGGACAGGGGGACGGCGACGAGCAGTACTTC. This gives the protein CASSAGQGDGDEQYF. Full variable domain (remainder filled in from reference TRBV9 and TRBJ2-7): DSGVTQTPKHLITATGQRVTLRCSPRSGDLSVYWYQQSLDQGLQFLIQYYNGEERAKGNILERFSAQQFPDLHSELNLSSLELGDSALYFCASSAGQGDGDEQYFGPGTRLTVT.

The chain has TRBV18 and TRBJ2-7; D possibly corresponds to TRBD2 (5 bases). This CDR3 is 13 amino acids long. From germline, CDR1 is KGHSH and CDR2 LQKENI. With 6 bases removed from V and 2 bases from J, the gap between germline ends came to 11 bases. CDR3 sequence reads: CASSRESTYEQYV. In DNA form, the CDR3 reads TGTGCCAGCTCGAGGGAAAGCACCTACGAGCAGTACGTC.

This rearrangement joins TRBV2 to TRBJ2-1, with D perhaps TRBD1 (5 bases). The CDR3 extends over 16 amino acids. Germline V gene lookup returns CDR1 SNHLY and CDR2 FYNNEI. The germline V and J ends were trimmed by 6 bases and 1 base, with 16 bases remaining between them. The CDR3 nucleotides read TGTGCCAGCAGGCCACAACAGGTCCGGTCCTACAATGAGCAGTTCTTC. Translating it yields CASRPQQVRSYNEQFF.

The table lists this clone with a few counts. CDR3 region: CASSLDPSSYNEQFF. CDR3 DNA sequence: TGCGCCAGCAGCTTGGATCCGAGCTCCTACAATGAGCAGTTCTTC. The rearrangement uses TRBV5-1 and TRBJ2-1; no clear D. Germline CDR1 is SGHRS and CDR2 is YFSETQ. The CDR3 runs to 15 residues. Trimming shortened V by 0 bases and J by 0 bases, and 7 bases separated the two germline ends. The full variable domain, in which reference TRBV5-1 and TRBJ2-1 provide the parts outside the CDR3, is KAGVTQTPRYLIKTRGQQVTLSCSPISGHRSVSWYQQTPGQGLQFLFEYFSETQRNKGNFPGRFSGRQFSNSRSEMNVSTLELGDSALYLCASSLDPSSYNEQFFGPGTRLTVL.

V is TRBV9 and J is TRBJ2-3; 9 bases align to TRBD2. This CDR3 region has 15 residues. CDR1 and CDR2 from the germline V gene are SGDLS and YYNGEE. V gave up 1 base and J gave up 1 base; unmatched junction bases: 1. The CDR3 DNA is TGTGCCAGCAGCGTACGGACTAGCGGCACAGATACGCAGTATTTT. Translating gives CASSVRTSGTDTQYF.